The present T cell receptor beta chain was sequenced within a study of blood T cell repertoires in COVID-19. Study-wide background: PBMCs, B-cell-depleted T cells, or T cells were the source of the cDNA or gDNA that made up the material.

Original handling: Estimation of nucleated cell counts was performed using reference gene primer amplification. Clones were sequenced by immunoSEQ multiplex PCR, and TCRdb holds only the in-frame ones, with some missing. The V and J calls and clone size are taken from that table; D and trimming were inferred from the DNA. The sample includes hundreds of thousands of clones, around 90% of them seen just once. Cohort allocation depended upon clinical history that participants reported. This CDR3 region has 17 residues. V lost 5 bases to trimming and J lost 4 bases; unmatched junction nucleotides: 13. Germline CDR1 is GTSNPN and CDR2 is SVGIG (reference sequence).

The TCR was taken from a woman aged 40 to 49 with acute COVID-19. V is TRBV30 and J is TRBJ2-3; TRBD2 agrees at 12 bases. The sequenced sample was PBMCs or T cells enriched from blood (not recorded which). This CDR3 reads CAWSTGLAGLGADTQYF. The CDR3 nucleotides read TGTGCCTGGTCTACGGGACTAGCGGGCCTTGGGGCAGATACGCAGTATTTT.